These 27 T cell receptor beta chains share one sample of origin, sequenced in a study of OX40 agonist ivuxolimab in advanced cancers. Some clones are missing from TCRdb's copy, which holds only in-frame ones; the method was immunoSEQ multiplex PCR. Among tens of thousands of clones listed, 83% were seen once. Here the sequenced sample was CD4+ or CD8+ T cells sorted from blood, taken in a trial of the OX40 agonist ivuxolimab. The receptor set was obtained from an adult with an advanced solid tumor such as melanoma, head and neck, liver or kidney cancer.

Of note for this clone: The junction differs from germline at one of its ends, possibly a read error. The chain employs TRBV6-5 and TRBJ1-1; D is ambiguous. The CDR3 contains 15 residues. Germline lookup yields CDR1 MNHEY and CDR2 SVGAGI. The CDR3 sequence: CASSSLVAKNAEAFF. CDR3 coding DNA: TGTGCCAGCAGTTCCCTAGTGGCAAAGAACGCTGAAGCTTTCTTT.

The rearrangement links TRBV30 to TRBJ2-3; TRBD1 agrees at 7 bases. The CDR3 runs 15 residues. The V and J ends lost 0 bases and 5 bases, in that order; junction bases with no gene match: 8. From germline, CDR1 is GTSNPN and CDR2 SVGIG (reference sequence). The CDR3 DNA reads TGTGCCTGGAGTGTAAGACAGGGTCTCAGAGATACGCAGTATTTT. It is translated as CAWSVRQGLRDTQYF.

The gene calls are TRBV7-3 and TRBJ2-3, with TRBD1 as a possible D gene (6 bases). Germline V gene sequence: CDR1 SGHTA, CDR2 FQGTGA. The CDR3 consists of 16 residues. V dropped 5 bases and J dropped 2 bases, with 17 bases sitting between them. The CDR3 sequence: CASSLTADRFTDTQYF. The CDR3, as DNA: TGTGCCAGCAGCCTGACGGCCGACAGGTTCACAGATACGCAGTATTTT.

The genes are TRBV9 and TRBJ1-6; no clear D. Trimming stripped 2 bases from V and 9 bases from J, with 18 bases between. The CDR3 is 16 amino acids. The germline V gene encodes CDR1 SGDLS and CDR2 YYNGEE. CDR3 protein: CASSVGQQRWLSPLHF. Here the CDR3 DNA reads TGTGCCAGCAGCGTGGGCCAGCAGAGGTGGCTTTCACCCCTCCACTTT.

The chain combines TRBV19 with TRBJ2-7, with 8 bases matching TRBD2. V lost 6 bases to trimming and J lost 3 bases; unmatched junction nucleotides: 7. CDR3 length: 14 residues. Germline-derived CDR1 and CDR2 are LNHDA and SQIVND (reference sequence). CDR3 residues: CASSSTGTSYEQYF. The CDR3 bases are TGTGCCAGTAGCTCAACCGGGACTAGCTACGAGCAGTACTTC.

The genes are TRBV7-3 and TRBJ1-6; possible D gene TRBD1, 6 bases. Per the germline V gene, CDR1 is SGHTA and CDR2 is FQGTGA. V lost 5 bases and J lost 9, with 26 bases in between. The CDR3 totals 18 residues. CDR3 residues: CASSRKNTGLGFASPLHF. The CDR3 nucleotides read TGTGCCAGCAGCCGAAAGAACACAGGGCTCGGATTCGCTTCACCCCTCCACTTT.

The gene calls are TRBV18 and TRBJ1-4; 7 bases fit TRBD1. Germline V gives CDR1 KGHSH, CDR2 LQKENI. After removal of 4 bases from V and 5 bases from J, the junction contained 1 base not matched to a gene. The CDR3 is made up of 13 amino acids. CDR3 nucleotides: TGTGCCAGCTCACGGGGACAGAATGAAAAACTGTTTTTT. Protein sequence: CASSRGQNEKLFF.

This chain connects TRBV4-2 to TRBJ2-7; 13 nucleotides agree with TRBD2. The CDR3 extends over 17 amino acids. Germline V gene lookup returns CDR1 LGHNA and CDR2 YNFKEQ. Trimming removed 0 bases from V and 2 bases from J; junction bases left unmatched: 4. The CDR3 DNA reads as TGTGCCAGCAGCCAAGAGGGACTAGCGGGGACCCCCTACGAGCAGTACTTC. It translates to CASSQEGLAGTPYEQYF.

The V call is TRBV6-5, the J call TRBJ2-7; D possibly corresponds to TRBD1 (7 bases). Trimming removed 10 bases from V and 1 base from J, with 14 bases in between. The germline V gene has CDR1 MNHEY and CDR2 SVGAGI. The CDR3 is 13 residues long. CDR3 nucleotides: TGTGCCACCAGGGGGGTGAATTCCTACGAGCAGTACTTC. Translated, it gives CATRGVNSYEQYF.

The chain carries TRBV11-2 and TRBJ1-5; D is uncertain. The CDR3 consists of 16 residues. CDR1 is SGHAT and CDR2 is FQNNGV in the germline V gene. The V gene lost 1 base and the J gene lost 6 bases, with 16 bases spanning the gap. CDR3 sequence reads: CASSLGGAGSGQPQHF. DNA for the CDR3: TGTGCCAGCAGCTTAGGAGGTGCCGGGAGTGGTCAGCCCCAGCATTTT.

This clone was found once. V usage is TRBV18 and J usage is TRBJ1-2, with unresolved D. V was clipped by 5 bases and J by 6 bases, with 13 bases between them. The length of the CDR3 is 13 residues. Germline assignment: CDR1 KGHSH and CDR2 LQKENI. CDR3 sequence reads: CASSGSTGDGYTF. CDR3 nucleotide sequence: TGTGCCAGCTCAGGGTCAACCGGTGATGGCTACACCTTC.

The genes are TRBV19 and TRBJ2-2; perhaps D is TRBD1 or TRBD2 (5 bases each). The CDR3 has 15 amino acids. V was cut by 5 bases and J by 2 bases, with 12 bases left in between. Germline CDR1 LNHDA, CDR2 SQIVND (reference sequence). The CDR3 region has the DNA TGTGCCAGTAGTGTGCAGGGAGAAAACACCGGGGAGCTGTTTTTT. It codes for CASSVQGENTGELFF.

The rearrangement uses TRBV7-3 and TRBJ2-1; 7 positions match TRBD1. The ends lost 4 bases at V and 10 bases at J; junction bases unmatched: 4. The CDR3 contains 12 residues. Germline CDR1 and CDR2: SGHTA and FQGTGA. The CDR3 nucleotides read TGTGCCAGCAGCTCGCGGACAGGCGAGCAGTTCTTC. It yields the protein CASSSRTGEQFF.

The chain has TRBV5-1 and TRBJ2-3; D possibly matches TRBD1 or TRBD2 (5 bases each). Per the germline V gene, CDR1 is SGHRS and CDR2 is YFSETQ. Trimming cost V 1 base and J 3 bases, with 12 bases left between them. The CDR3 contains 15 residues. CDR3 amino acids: CASSLRGWGTDTQYF. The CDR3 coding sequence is TGCGCCAGCAGCTTGCGAGGGTGGGGGACAGATACGCAGTATTTT.

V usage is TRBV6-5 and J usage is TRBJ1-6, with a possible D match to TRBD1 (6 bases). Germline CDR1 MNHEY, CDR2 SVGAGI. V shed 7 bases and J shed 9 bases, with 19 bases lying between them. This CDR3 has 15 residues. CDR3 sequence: CASNSNHREGSPLHF. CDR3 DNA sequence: TGTGCCAGCAACTCGAACCACAGGGAAGGTTCACCCCTCCACTTT.

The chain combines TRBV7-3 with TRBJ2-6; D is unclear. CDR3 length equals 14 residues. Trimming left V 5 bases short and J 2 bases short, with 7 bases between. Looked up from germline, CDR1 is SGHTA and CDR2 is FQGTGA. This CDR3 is CASSQMPGANVLTF. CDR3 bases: TGTGCCAGCAGCCAAATGCCTGGGGCCAACGTCCTGACTTTC.

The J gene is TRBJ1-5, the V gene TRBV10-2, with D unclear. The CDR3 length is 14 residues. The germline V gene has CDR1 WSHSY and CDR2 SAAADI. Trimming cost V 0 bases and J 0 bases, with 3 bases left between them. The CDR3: CASSESHSNQPQHF. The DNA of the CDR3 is TGCGCCAGCAGTGAGTCCCATAGCAATCAGCCCCAGCATTTT.

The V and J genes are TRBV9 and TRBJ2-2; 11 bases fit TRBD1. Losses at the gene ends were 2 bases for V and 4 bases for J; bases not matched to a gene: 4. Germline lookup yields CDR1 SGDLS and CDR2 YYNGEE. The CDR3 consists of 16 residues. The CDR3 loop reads CASSVADRGLTGELFF. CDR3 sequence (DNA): TGTGCCAGCAGCGTGGCGGACAGGGGGCTCACCGGGGAGCTGTTTTTT.

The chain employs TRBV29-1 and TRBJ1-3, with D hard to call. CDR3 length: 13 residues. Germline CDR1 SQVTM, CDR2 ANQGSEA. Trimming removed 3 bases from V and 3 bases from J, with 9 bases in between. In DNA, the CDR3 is TGCAGCGTTGAGATGACAAGTGGAAACACCATATATTTT. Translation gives CSVEMTSGNTIYF.

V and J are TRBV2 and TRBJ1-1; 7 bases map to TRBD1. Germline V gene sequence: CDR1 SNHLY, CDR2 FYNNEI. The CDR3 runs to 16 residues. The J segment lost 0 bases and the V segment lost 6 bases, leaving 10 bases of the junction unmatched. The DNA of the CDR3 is TGTGCCAGCAGACGGGGACAGCTCGGGATGAACACTGAAGCTTTCTTT. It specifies CASRRGQLGMNTEAFF.

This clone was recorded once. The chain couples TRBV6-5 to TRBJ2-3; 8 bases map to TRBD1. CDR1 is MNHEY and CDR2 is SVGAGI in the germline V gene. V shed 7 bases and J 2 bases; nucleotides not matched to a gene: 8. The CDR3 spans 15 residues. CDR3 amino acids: CASTRRQGITDTQYF. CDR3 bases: TGTGCCAGCACTCGCCGACAGGGGATCACAGATACGCAGTATTTT.

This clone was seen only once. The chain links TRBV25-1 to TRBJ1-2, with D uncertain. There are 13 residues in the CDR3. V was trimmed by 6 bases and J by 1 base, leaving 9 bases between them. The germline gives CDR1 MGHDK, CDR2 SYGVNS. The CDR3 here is CASSDPNNYGYTF. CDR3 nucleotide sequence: TGTGCCAGCAGCGACCCTAATAACTATGGCTACACCTTC.

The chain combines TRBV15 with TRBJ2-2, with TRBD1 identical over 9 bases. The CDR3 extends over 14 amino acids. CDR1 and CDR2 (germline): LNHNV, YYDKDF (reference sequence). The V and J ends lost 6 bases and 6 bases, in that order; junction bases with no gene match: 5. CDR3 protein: CATRRQGVPGELFF. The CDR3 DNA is TGTGCCACCAGGAGACAGGGGGTTCCCGGGGAGCTGTTTTTT. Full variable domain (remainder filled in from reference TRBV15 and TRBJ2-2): DAMVIQNPRYQVTQFGKPVTLSCSQTLNHNVMYWYQQKSSQAPKLLFHYYDKDFNNEADTPDNFQSRRPNTSFCFLDIRSPGLGDTAMYLCATRRQGVPGELFFGEGSRLTVL.

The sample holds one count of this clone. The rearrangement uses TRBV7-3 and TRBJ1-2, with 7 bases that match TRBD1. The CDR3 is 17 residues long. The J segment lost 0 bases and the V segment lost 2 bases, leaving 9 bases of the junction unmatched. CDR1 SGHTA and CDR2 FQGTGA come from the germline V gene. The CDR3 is CASSLYLDRSTNYGYTF. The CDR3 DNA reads TGTGCCAGCAGCTTATATCTGGACAGGTCTACTAACTATGGCTACACCTTC.

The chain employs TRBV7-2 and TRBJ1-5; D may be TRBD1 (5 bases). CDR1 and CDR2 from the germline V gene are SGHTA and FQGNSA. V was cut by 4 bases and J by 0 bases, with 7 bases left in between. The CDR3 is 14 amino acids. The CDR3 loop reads CASSWTPSNQPQHF. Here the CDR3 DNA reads TGTGCCAGCAGCTGGACACCTAGCAATCAGCCCCAGCATTTT.

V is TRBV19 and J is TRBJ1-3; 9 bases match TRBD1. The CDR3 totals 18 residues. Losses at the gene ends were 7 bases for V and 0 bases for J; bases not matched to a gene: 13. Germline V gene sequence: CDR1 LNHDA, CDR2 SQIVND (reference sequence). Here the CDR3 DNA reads TGTGCCAGTACTACCCTGGACAGGGGCACAAGCTCTGGAAACACCATATATTTT. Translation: CASTTLDRGTSSGNTIYF.

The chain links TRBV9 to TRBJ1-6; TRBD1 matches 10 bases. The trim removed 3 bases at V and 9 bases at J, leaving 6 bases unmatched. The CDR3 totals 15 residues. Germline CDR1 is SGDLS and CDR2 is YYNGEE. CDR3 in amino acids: CASSETGGSGSPLHF. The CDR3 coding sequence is TGTGCCAGCAGCGAGACAGGGGGCTCTGGTTCACCCCTCCACTTT.